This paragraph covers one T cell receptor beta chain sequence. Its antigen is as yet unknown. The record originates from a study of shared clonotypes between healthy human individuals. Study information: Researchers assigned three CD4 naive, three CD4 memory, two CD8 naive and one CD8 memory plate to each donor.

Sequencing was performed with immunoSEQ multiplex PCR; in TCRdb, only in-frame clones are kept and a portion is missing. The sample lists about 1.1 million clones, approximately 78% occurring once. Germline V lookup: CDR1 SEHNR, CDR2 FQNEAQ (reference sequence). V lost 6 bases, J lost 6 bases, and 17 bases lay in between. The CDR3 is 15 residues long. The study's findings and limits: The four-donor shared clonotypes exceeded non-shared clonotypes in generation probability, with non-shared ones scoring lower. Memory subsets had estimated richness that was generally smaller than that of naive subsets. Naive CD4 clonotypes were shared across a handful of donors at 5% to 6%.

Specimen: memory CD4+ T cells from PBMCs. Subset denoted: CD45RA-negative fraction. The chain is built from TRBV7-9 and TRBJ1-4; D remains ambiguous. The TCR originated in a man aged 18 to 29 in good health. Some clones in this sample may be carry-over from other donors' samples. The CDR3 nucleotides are TGTGCCAGCAGGAAACTCGCCCTGGGAGATGAAAAACTGTTTTTT. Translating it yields CASRKLALGDEKLFF. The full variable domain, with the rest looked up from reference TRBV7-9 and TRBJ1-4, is DTGVSQNPRHKITKRGQNVTFRCDPISEHNRLYWYRQTLGQGPEFLTYFQNEAQLEKSRLLSDRFSAERPKGSFSTLEIQRTEQGDSAMYLCASRKLALGDEKLFFGSGTQLSVL.